This T cell receptor (beta chain) was recovered during a study of blood T cell repertoires in COVID-19. Looking at the study overall: Samples representing acute and convalescent COVID-19 were sourced from the United States, Italy and Spain. Nucleic acid was either cDNA or gDNA, and it came from T cells, B-cell-depleted T cells, or PBMCs.

CDR3 length: 15 amino acids. Per the germline V gene, CDR1 is KGHSH and CDR2 is LQKENI. Trimming pared 0 bases from V and 6 bases from J, leaving 11 bases between. Per the study methods: Estimates of nucleated cell counts were drawn from the amplification of reference gene primers. The protocol was immunoSEQ multiplex PCR, while the TCRdb copy is restricted to in-frame clones and leaves out a portion. The DNA gave D and trimming, while V, J and clone size come from that table. The sample lists roughly 190,000 clones, more than 70% occurring once. The clonotype comes from a human donor in a cohort sampled during active COVID-19. The specimen was peripheral blood. The chain joins TRBV18 to TRBJ2-2, with TRBD2 as a possible D gene (6 bases). The CDR3 is CASSPPNTGAGELFF. The CDR3 nucleotides are TGTGCCAGCTCACCACCGAATACGGGGGCCGGGGAGCTGTTTTTT.